This T cell receptor beta chain was found in a study of T cell responses to AZD1222 COVID-19 vaccine. Study-level background: Whether given at about 4 or about 12 weeks, second doses were pooled.

V was pared by 1 base and J by 8 bases, with 8 bases of the junction left unmatched. From germline, CDR1 is SGHTA and CDR2 FQGTGA. The CDR3 is 16 residues long. Study results and caveats: Two AZD1222 administrations were followed by greater Spike-specific TCR breadth and depth. It was only a handful of AZD1222 recipients who were seropositive at baseline. CD4 TCRs covered the whole spike, strongest at regions 160-218 and 743-854.

TCRdb's table, derived via immunoSEQ multiplex PCR, lists solely in-frame clones and lacks some. The sample holds 100,000 to 150,000 clones; over 80% are singletons and the top ten take 0.85% to 1.3%. Remarks on this clone: Its target is unknown.

The chain uses TRBV7-3 and TRBJ2-1; TRBD2 matches 10 bases. Here the sequenced sample was peripheral blood, taken on day 0 of AZD1222 vaccination. The receptor comes from an adult in good health. As DNA, the CDR3 is TGTGCCAGCAGCTTAAGTCCGGCTAGCGGGAGCCATGAGCAGTTCTTC. It translates to CASSLSPASGSHEQFF.